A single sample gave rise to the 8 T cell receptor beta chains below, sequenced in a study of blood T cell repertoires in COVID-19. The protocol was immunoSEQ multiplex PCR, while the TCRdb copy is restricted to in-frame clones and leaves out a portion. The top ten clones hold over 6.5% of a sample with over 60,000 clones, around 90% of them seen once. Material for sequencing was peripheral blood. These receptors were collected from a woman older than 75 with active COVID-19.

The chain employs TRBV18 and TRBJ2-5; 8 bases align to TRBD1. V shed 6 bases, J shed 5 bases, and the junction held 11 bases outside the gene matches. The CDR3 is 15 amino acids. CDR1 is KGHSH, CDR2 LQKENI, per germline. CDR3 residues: CASSATDRGWETQYF. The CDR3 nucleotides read TGTGCCAGCTCGGCGACCGACAGGGGATGGGAGACCCAGTACTTC.

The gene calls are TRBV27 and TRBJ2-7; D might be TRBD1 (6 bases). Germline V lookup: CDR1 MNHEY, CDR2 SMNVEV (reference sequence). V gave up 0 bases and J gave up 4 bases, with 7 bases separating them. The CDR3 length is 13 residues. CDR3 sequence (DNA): TGTGCCAGCAGTTTATCGACAGGTTACGAGCAGTACTTC. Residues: CASSLSTGYEQYF.

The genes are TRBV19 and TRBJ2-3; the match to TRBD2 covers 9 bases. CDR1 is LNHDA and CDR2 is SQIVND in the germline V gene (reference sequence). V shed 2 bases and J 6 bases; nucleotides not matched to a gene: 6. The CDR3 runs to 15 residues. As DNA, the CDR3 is TGTGCCAGTAGTATAATTAGCGGGGGAAGGGATACGCAGTATTTT. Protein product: CASSIISGGRDTQYF.

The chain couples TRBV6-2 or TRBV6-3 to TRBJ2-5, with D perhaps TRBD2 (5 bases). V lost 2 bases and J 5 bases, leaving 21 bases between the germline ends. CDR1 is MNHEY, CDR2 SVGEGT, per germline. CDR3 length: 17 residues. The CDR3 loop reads CASSYRWLARTGETQYF. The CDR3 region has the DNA TGTGCCAGCAGTTACCGTTGGCTAGCCCGCACGGGGGAGACCCAGTACTTC.

CDR3 DNA sequence: TGTGCCAGCAGCCAAGGACAGGGAGGTCCGTCCCAGTACTTC. It encodes CASSQGQGGPSQYF. The rearrangement uses TRBV3-1 (or the pseudogene TRBV3-2) and TRBJ2-7; TRBD1 might be the D (7 bases). V was pared by 1 base and J by 10 bases, with 17 bases between. Per germline, CDR1 LGHDT and CDR2 YNNKEL (reference sequence). The CDR3 is made up of 14 amino acids.

CDR3 sequence (DNA): TGTGCCAGCAGCCTAGACAGGGGCAATCAGCCCCAGCATTTT. Its translation: CASSLDRGNQPQHF. This chain uses TRBV2 with TRBJ1-5; 7 positions agree with TRBD1. The CDR3 contains 14 residues. The V segment lost 6 bases and the J segment 2 bases; nucleotides outside the gene matches: 4. Germline lookup yields CDR1 SNHLY and CDR2 FYNNEI.

The chain's CDR3 is CASSLARHATNEKLFF. The CDR3 bases are TGTGCCAGCAGCTTAGCTCGACATGCAACTAATGAAAAACTGTTTTTT. This chain connects TRBV7-9 to TRBJ1-4; no clear D. The V gene's germline CDR1 is SEHNR and CDR2 FQNEAQ (reference sequence). The V end was cut by 0 bases, the J end by 0 bases, with 8 bases between. CDR3 length: 16 amino acids.

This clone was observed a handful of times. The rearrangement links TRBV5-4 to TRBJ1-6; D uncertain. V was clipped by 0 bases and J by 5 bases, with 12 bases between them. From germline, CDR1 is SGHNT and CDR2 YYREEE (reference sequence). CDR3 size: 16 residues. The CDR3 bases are TGTGCCAGCAGCTTGGCGGGAGGAATAAATAATTCACCCCTCCACTTT. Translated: CASSLAGGINNSPLHF.